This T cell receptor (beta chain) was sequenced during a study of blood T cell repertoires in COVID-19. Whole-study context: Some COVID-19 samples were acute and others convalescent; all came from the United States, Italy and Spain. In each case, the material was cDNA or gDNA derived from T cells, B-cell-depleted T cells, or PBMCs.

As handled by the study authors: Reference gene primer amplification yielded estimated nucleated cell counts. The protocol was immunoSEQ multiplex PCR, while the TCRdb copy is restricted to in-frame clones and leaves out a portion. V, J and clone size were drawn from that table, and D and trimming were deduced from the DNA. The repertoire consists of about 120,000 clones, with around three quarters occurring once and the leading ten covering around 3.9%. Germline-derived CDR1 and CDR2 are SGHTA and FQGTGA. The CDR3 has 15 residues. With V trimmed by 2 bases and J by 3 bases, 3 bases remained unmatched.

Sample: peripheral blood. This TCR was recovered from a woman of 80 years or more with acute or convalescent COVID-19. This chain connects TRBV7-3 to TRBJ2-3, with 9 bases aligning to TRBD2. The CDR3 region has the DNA TGTGCCAGCAGCTTAGCGGGAGGGCCGACAGATACGCAGTATTTT. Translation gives CASSLAGGPTDTQYF. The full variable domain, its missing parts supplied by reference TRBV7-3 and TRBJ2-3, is GAGVSQTPSNKVTEKGKYVELRCDPISGHTALYWYRQSLGQGPEFLIYFQGTGAADDSGLPNDRFFAVRPEGSVSTLKIQRTERGDSAVYLCASSLAGGPTDTQYFGPGTRLTVL.